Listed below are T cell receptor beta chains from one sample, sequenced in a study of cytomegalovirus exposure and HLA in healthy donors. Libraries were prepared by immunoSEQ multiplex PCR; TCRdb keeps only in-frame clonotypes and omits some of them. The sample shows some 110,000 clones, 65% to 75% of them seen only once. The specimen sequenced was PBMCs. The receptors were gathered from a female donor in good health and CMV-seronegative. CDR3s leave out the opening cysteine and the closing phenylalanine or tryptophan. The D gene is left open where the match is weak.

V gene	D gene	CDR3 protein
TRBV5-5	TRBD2	ASSTSFSGRASHEQY
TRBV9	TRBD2	ASSRDWGRAFETQY
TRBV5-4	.	ASSPRSGVDYGYT
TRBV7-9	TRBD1	ASSPGQRQGVQF
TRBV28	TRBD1	ASCDRDRGSYEQY
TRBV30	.	AWRRGEVSYEQY
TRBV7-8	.	ASSLGATGGVTGYEQY
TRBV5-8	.	ASSTRGWRPNEKLF
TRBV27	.	ASSPFSGSYYEQY
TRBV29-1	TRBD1	SVGGQGIHEQY
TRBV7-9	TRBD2	ASSFASGRRNEQF
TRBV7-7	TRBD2	ASSLDPTSGYEQY
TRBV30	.	AWAQGSGNTIY
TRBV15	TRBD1	ATSRAGQGASYGYT
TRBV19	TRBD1	ASSNRQGLDQPQH
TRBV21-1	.	ASSKEGSSSPQCYSNQPQH
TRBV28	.	ASSLQGLSYEQY
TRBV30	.	AWMAPTGELF
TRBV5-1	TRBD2	ASRPGELAGVEQY
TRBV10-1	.	ASSDKNTEAF
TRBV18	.	ASSGRVNTEAF
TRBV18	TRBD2	ASSQRETAKNIQY
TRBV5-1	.	ASSARVNEQF
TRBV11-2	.	ASSLGGARSYEQY
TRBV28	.	ASSFIGGNTETF
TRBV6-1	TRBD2	ASTTRLAIFDEQF
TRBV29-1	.	SVEHGYEQY
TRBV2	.	ASNTGIYEQY
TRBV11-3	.	ASSLAGVGSYEQY
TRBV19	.	ASSMKGVNTGELF
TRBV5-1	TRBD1	ASRRTGTGGEQY
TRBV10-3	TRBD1	AIRGQGKQF
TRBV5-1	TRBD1	ASSLDRGAGELF
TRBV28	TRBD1	ASTSETGWYNEQF
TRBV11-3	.	ASSLSTGYNEQF
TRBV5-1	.	ASSLSAGQETQY
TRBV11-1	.	ASSSRGAPYNEQF
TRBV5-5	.	ASSLGPGDYETQY
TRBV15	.	ATSRDRGRDTQY
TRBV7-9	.	ASSYGDTGYT
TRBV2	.	ASTFFAGVEENTQY
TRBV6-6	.	ASSYSVRTSF
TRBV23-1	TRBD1	ASRQTPGTGLPEQY
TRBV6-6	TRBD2	ASSAGGTSYEQY